This T cell receptor beta chain was sequenced during a study of radiation and T cells in renal cell carcinoma. Sequenced by immunoSEQ multiplex PCR; TCRdb stores in-frame clones only, minus some. The sample carries some 130,000 clones, 75% to 85% recorded once. A single count supports this clone. The time point is: blood 2 weeks post-SBRT. The treatment was: 15 Gy SBRT to primary tumor, nephrectomy 4 weeks later. Germline CDR1 reads MNHEY; CDR2 reads SMNVEV (reference sequence). The CDR3 consists of 15 residues. V was pared by 3 bases and J by 3 bases, with 15 bases between. The chain couples TRBV27 to TRBJ2-7, with D perhaps matching TRBD2 (6 bases). The sequence derives from an older woman with renal cell carcinoma. The source material was blood, sampled from a patient whose treatment included radiotherapy and nephrectomy. The CDR3 nucleotides are TGTGCCAGCAGTTTGGACCCGGGACTCCTCTACGAGCAGTACTTC. Residues: CASSLDPGLLYEQYF.